The 21 T cell receptor beta chains below were found in one sample sequenced in a study of blood T cell repertoires in COVID-19. The method was immunoSEQ multiplex PCR; TCRdb's version includes in-frame clones alone and lacks a portion of them. The repertoire holds more than 250,000 clones, with 75% to 85% as singletons. The sequencing sample was made of peripheral blood. These receptors were collected from a man aged 45 to 65 with active or convalescent COVID-19.

The chain links TRBV7-9 to TRBJ1-6; 9 nucleotides agree with TRBD1. V trimming: 7 bases; J trimming: 4 bases; junction bases outside the gene matches: 2. CDR1 and CDR2 from the germline V gene are SEHNR and FQNEAQ (reference sequence). The CDR3 is 14 residues long. CDR3 loop: CASTQGAYNSPLHF. The CDR3 DNA follows: TGTGCCAGCACACAGGGGGCTTATAATTCACCCCTCCACTTT. The variable domain in full, with the rest retrieved from reference TRBV7-9 and TRBJ1-6, is DTGVSQNPRHKITKRGQNVTFRCDPISEHNRLYWYRQTLGQGPEFLTYFQNEAQLEKSRLLSDRFSAERPKGSFSTLEIQRTEQGDSAMYLCASTQGAYNSPLHFGNGTRLTVT.

The genes are TRBV7-9 and TRBJ2-1; TRBD2 agrees at 12 bases. This CDR3 is 15 amino acids long. V lost 8 bases and J lost 9; bases outside the gene matches: 11. Per germline, CDR1 SEHNR and CDR2 FQNEAQ (reference sequence). The CDR3: CASRGPGLAGFEQFF. The CDR3 DNA reads as TGTGCCAGCCGGGGACCGGGACTAGCGGGCTTTGAGCAGTTCTTC.

The V gene is TRBV27, the J gene TRBJ2-1; 7 bases match TRBD2. Germline V gene data show CDR1 as MNHEY and CDR2 as SMNVEV (reference sequence). V gave up 0 bases and J gave up 6 bases; unmatched junction bases: 17. The CDR3 runs 19 residues. Written as DNA, the CDR3 is TGTGCCAGCAGTTTATCGAGGTCAGGGTCCAGCGGGAAGATCAATGAGCAGTTCTTC. Translating gives CASSLSRSGSSGKINEQFF.

This chain connects TRBV7-3 to TRBJ1-1; tentative D call: TRBD1 (6 bases). The CDR3 has 15 amino acids. Trimming stripped 5 bases from V and 0 bases from J, with 13 bases between. Germline CDR1 SGHTA, CDR2 FQGTGA. This CDR3 is CASSKTGGLNTEAFF. For the CDR3, the DNA is TGTGCCAGCAGCAAAACCGGGGGGCTGAACACTGAAGCTTTCTTT. The variable domain in full, completed from reference TRBV7-3 and TRBJ1-1, reads GAGVSQTPSNKVTEKGKYVELRCDPISGHTALYWYRQSLGQGPEFLIYFQGTGAADDSGLPNDRFFAVRPEGSVSTLKIQRTERGDSAVYLCASSKTGGLNTEAFFGQGTRLTVV.

The CDR3 DNA reads as TGCGCCAGCAGCGGGCCTCAAGCTAACTATGGCTACACCTTC. As protein: CASSGPQANYGYTF. This rearrangement joins TRBV5-1 to TRBJ1-2; D is uncertain. Per the germline V gene, CDR1 is SGHRS and CDR2 is YFSETQ. CDR3 size: 14 residues. V lost 4 bases and J 0 bases, leaving 10 bases between the germline ends.

This clone was seen a single time. This chain connects TRBV5-4 to TRBJ2-3; 8 bases map to TRBD1. Trimming took 5 bases from V and 4 from J; bases not matched to a gene: 6. CDR3 size: 14 residues. Germline CDR1 SGHNT, CDR2 YYREEE (reference sequence). This CDR3 reads CASSWTGRPDTQYF. CDR3 DNA sequence: TGTGCCAGCAGTTGGACAGGGCGGCCAGATACGCAGTATTTT.

The CDR3 DNA reads TGTGCCAGCTCATTGGCCAAGGGGAATAATTCACCCCTCCACTTT. Translated: CASSLAKGNNSPLHF. The gene calls are TRBV18 and TRBJ1-6; D is possibly TRBD1 (5 bases). The germline V gene has CDR1 KGHSH and CDR2 LQKENI. This CDR3 has 15 residues. The V end was cut by 5 bases, the J end by 5 bases, with 13 bases between.

The V and J genes are TRBV5-6 and TRBJ2-2; 9 bases match TRBD1. The length of the CDR3 is 15 residues. Germline lookup yields CDR1 SGHDT and CDR2 YYEEEE. Unmatched junction bases numbered 1, after V lost 3 bases and J lost 1 base. The CDR3 DNA sequence: TGTGCCAGCAGCTCGGACAGGGGGAACACCGGGGAGCTGTTTTTT. Protein sequence: CASSSDRGNTGELFF.

Only one count was recorded for this clone. The chain has TRBV30 and TRBJ1-6, with 8 bases that match TRBD1. CDR3 length equals 14 residues. With 7 bases clipped from V and 10 bases from J, the junction kept 12 bases outside the gene matches. The V gene's germline CDR1 is GTSNPN and CDR2 SVGIG (reference sequence). CDR3 DNA sequence: TGTGCCTCAAGGACAGGGCCACCTAGATCACCCCTCCACTTT. Translated: CASRTGPPRSPLHF.

The chain recombines TRBV3-1 (or the pseudogene TRBV3-2) with TRBJ1-2; no reliable D call. Trimming left V 6 bases short and J 2 bases short, with 7 bases between. Germline loops: CDR1 LGHDT, CDR2 YNNKEL (reference sequence). The CDR3 contains 12 residues. CDR3 bases: TGTGCCAGCAGGGACTTGAACTATGGCTACACCTTC. Amino acid sequence: CASRDLNYGYTF.

This sequence joins TRBV18 and TRBJ2-7; the match to TRBD1 covers 8 bases. The junction had 14 bases not matched to a gene; V was cut back by 4 bases and J by 3 bases. The CDR3 runs 17 residues. The germline V gene encodes CDR1 KGHSH and CDR2 LQKENI. CDR3 loop: CASSLLRPGQDIYEQYF. The CDR3 DNA sequence: TGTGCCAGCTCACTTCTCCGCCCGGGACAGGACATCTACGAGCAGTACTTC.

The chain links TRBV5-1 to TRBJ2-1, with D possibly TRBD1 on 6 matching bases. Germline-derived CDR1 and CDR2 are SGHRS and YFSETQ. Trimming cost V 0 bases and J 3 bases, with 10 bases left between them. The CDR3 covers 15 residues. The CDR3 loop reads CASSLVGQSYNEQFF. The CDR3 bases are TGCGCCAGCAGCTTGGTAGGACAGAGCTACAATGAGCAGTTCTTC.

J is TRBJ1-1 and V is TRBV18, with D unclear. The CDR3 is made up of 14 amino acids. Looked up from germline, CDR1 is KGHSH and CDR2 is LQKENI. V was shortened by 3 bases and J by 3 bases, with 11 bases between the two germline ends. Written as DNA, the CDR3 is TGTGCCAGCTCACCCTCCAGGTCATACACTGAAGCTTTCTTT. Protein sequence: CASSPSRSYTEAFF.

The rearrangement links TRBV7-8 to TRBJ1-2, with 8 positions matching TRBD1. Germline CDR1 SGHVS, CDR2 FQNEAQ. V was pared by 4 bases and J by 9 bases, with 7 bases of the junction left unmatched. The CDR3 is made up of 13 amino acids. CDR3 sequence: CASSSDRAFRYTF. The CDR3 bases are TGTGCCAGCAGCTCGGACAGGGCTTTCCGCTACACCTTC.

The V gene is TRBV13, the J gene TRBJ1-1; TRBD1 aligns across 8 bases. Germline CDR1 reads PRHDT; CDR2 reads FYEKMQ (reference sequence). The CDR3 spans 15 residues. V lost 4 bases, J lost 6 bases, and 10 bases stayed unmatched. The CDR3 nucleotides read TGTGCCAGCAGCTCCGGGACAGGTCGTAACGCTGAAGCTTTCTTT. This translates into CASSSGTGRNAEAFF.

The chain uses TRBV18 and TRBJ1-4, with 7 bases aligning to TRBD1. CDR1 KGHSH and CDR2 LQKENI come from the germline V gene. V gave up 2 bases and J gave up 2 bases; unmatched junction bases: 8. The CDR3 runs to 17 residues. CDR3 DNA sequence: TGTGCCAGCTCACCATTGAGGGGGCGCGGGACTAATGAAAAACTGTTTTTT. Protein: CASSPLRGRGTNEKLFF. The full variable domain, its missing parts supplied by reference TRBV18 and TRBJ1-4, is NAGVMQNPRHLVRRRGQEARLRCSPMKGHSHVYWYRQLPEEGLKFMVYLQKENIIDESGMPKERFSAEFPKEGPSILRIQQVVRGDSAAYFCASSPLRGRGTNEKLFFGSGTQLSVL.

The rearrangement joins TRBV5-5 to TRBJ2-7; TRBD2 agrees at 13 bases. The CDR3 is 14 amino acids. The germline V gene encodes CDR1 SGHKS and CDR2 YYEKEE (reference sequence). The V gene end was trimmed by 4 bases and the J gene end by 5 bases; junction bases not matched to a gene: 3. The CDR3 region is CASSRTSGSDEQYF. The CDR3 DNA reads TGTGCCAGCAGCAGGACTAGCGGGAGCGACGAGCAGTACTTC.

This chain uses TRBV27 with TRBJ2-1; TRBD1 matches 8 bases. CDR1 is MNHEY, CDR2 SMNVEV, per germline (reference sequence). The V and J ends lost 0 bases and 5 bases, in that order; junction bases with no gene match: 3. The CDR3 length is 15 residues. CDR3 sequence: CASSLSRQGHNEQFF. CDR3 coding DNA: TGTGCCAGCAGTTTATCCCGACAGGGGCACAATGAGCAGTTCTTC.

V gene TRBV9 combines with J gene TRBJ2-7; D uncertain. Germline V gene lookup returns CDR1 SGDLS and CDR2 YYNGEE. The ends were cut back, 0 bases at V and 6 bases at J, with 7 bases in the middle. The CDR3 loop spans 12 amino acids. In DNA form, the CDR3 reads TGTGCCAGCAGCGTAGACCAGCGCGAGCAGTACTTC. Its translation is CASSVDQREQYF.

The chain combines TRBV4-3 with TRBJ1-1; 11 bases are a match to TRBD1. Trimming removed 9 bases from V and 5 bases from J; junction bases left unmatched: 8. There are 14 residues in the CDR3. Germline CDR1 LGHNA, CDR2 YSLEER. CDR3 in amino acids: CASNAGQGETEAFF. The CDR3 DNA reads as TGCGCCAGTAACGCGGGACAGGGGGAGACTGAAGCTTTCTTT.

This clone was detected only a few times. This rearrangement joins TRBV5-4 to TRBJ1-1; TRBD1 matches at 7 bases. Germline assignment: CDR1 SGHNT and CDR2 YYREEE (reference sequence). The CDR3 spans 14 residues. The V and J ends lost 0 bases and 4 bases, in that order; junction bases with no gene match: 3. This CDR3 is CASSLGQGGTEAFF. As DNA, the CDR3 is TGTGCCAGCAGCTTGGGACAGGGAGGCACTGAAGCTTTCTTT.